The 19 T cell receptor beta chains presented below share a single source sample, sequenced in a study of CD8 T cells in Susac syndrome. A quantity of about 0.5 to 1 ug RNA underwent reverse transcription using random hexamers. A single record per CDR3 protein comes from TCRdb applying MiXCR to the immunoSEQ multiplex PCR reads. This sample has roughly 160,000 distinct CDR3 sequences, with around 94% found just once. The sequenced sample consisted of CD4+ T cells from PBMCs. The receptors were gathered from a human donor in good health.

This sequence joins TRBV12-3 or TRBV12-4 and TRBJ1-6; 9 bases map to TRBD1. V trimming: 6 bases; J trimming: 7 bases; junction bases outside the gene matches: 7. This CDR3 spans 15 amino acids. In nucleotides, the CDR3 is TGTGCCAGCAGGGCCGGGACAGGGAGAAATTCACCCCTCCACTTT. It specifies CASRAGTGRNSPLHF.

The CDR3, as DNA: TGTGCCACCAGCAGAGGAGGGGCGCTGAACACCGGGGAGCTGTTTTTT. Translating gives CATSRGGALNTGELFF. The chain links TRBV15 to TRBJ2-2; D is tentatively TRBD1 or TRBD2 (5 bases each). Trimming stripped 1 base from V and 1 base from J, with 10 bases between. This CDR3 comprises 16 residues. Per germline, CDR1 LNHNV and CDR2 YYDKDF (reference sequence).

This chain links TRBV28 with TRBJ1-1, with 7 bases identical to TRBD1. Trimming cost V 7 bases and J 4 bases; bases outside gene matches: 3. The germline gives CDR1 MDHEN, CDR2 SYDVKM. This CDR3 comprises 12 residues. CDR3 amino acids: CASKTGTTEAFF. CDR3 in DNA: TGTGCCAGCAAGACAGGGACCACTGAAGCTTTCTTT.

The chain has TRBV20-1 and TRBJ2-7; perhaps TRBD1 as D (5 bases). V shed 2 bases and J shed 0 bases, with 11 bases lying between them. This CDR3 comprises 14 residues. Germline loops: CDR1 DFQATT, CDR2 SNEGSKA (reference sequence). The CDR3 DNA is TGCAGTGCTAGAAACAGGTTCCCCTCCTACGAGCAGTACTTC. Encoded protein: CSARNRFPSYEQYF.

V is TRBV27 and J is TRBJ1-1; 7 positions match TRBD1. The CDR3 is 15 residues long. Germline CDR1 and CDR2: MNHEY and SMNVEV (reference sequence). V was pared by 5 bases and J by 3 bases, with 9 bases of the junction left unmatched. CDR3: CASSPRQGLHTEAFF. The CDR3 DNA follows: TGTGCCAGCAGTCCTCGACAGGGTTTGCACACTGAAGCTTTCTTT.

This chain links TRBV27 with TRBJ2-7; perhaps TRBD1 as D (5 bases). Germline loops: CDR1 MNHEY, CDR2 SMNVEV (reference sequence). This CDR3 comprises 14 residues. With 6 bases removed from V and 2 bases from J, the gap between germline ends came to 14 bases. CDR3: CASSRQGRPYEQYF. The CDR3 DNA reads as TGTGCCAGCAGCCGCCAGGGAAGGCCCTACGAGCAGTACTTC.

CDR3 sequence: CASSFTFNSYEQYF. DNA of the CDR3: TGTGCCAGCAGCTTTACCTTCAACTCCTACGAGCAGTACTTC. The chain joins TRBV7-2 to TRBJ2-7; D gene uncertain. CDR1 and CDR2 (germline): SGHTA, FQGNSA. V was clipped by 3 bases and J by 0 bases, with 9 bases between them. The CDR3 length is 14 residues.

The chain employs TRBV20-1 and TRBJ2-7; D ambiguous. The CDR3 is 10 residues long. V lost 5 bases and J 6 bases, leaving 8 bases between the germline ends. Germline lookup yields CDR1 DFQATT and CDR2 SNEGSKA (reference sequence). The CDR3 DNA reads as TGCAGTGCTCCGAACCCCGAGCAGTACTTC. Encoded protein: CSAPNPEQYF.

This chain joins TRBV6-5 and TRBJ2-3; weak D call: TRBD1 (5 bases). The CDR3 loop spans 13 amino acids. Germline-derived CDR1 and CDR2 are MNHEY and SVGAGI. Trimming stripped 8 bases from V and 14 bases from J, with 23 bases between. The CDR3 here is CASQDRTLLNRYF. The CDR3 DNA follows: TGTGCCAGCCAAGATAGGACATTATTAAACCGGTATTTT.

J is TRBJ2-3 and V is TRBV7-9; no clear D gene. Trimming shortened V by 2 bases and J by 6 bases, and 6 bases separated the two germline ends. This CDR3 is built from 12 residues. Germline V CDR1 and CDR2: SEHNR, FQNEAQ (reference sequence). The CDR3 nucleotides are TGTGCCAGCAGCTTATGGGATGATACGCAGTATTTT. This sequence encodes CASSLWDDTQYF.

A single count supports this clonotype. The gene calls are TRBV20-1 and TRBJ2-5; D gene uncertain. V lost 3 bases and J 5 bases, leaving 16 bases between the germline ends. This CDR3 contains 14 residues. Per germline, CDR1 DFQATT and CDR2 SNEGSKA (reference sequence). CDR3 in DNA: TGCAGTGCTAGCGGTCGTCTAGATAGTGAGACCCAGTACTTC. Encoded protein: CSASGRLDSETQYF.

The CDR3 region has the DNA TGTGCCAGCAGCCGCTACAATGAGCAGTTCTTC. As protein: CASSRYNEQFF. The chain recombines TRBV6-2 or TRBV6-3 with TRBJ2-1; D is unresolved. The CDR3 length is 11 residues. Germline V CDR1 and CDR2: MNHEY, SVGEGT. V shed 6 bases and J shed 3 bases, with 3 bases lying between them.

The chain carries TRBV29-1 and TRBJ2-2; D possibly matches TRBD1 or TRBD2 (5 bases each). The V end was cut by 7 bases, the J end by 1 base, with 13 bases between. Germline-derived CDR1 and CDR2 are SQVTM and ANQGSEA. The CDR3 consists of 14 residues. CDR3 sequence (DNA): TGCAGCGGGGGGTCAAGATTGAACACCGGGGAGCTGTTTTTT. It specifies CSGGSRLNTGELFF.

V usage is TRBV12-3 or TRBV12-4 and J usage is TRBJ1-5; D gene unclear. The CDR3 has 13 amino acids. The V end was cut by 8 bases, the J end by 0 bases, with 8 bases between. Written as DNA, the CDR3 is TGTGCCAGCGGTCAGTATAGCAATCAGCCCCAGCATTTT. It translates to CASGQYSNQPQHF.

The rearrangement joins TRBV7-9 to TRBJ2-2, with TRBD2 identical over 7 bases. The CDR3 length is 16 residues. V gave up 5 bases and J gave up 3 bases; unmatched junction bases: 9. From germline, CDR1 is SEHNR and CDR2 FQNEAQ (reference sequence). CDR3 residues: CASSPGLGGDTGELFF. In DNA, the CDR3 is TGTGCCAGCAGCCCCGGACTGGGAGGGGACACCGGGGAGCTGTTTTTT.

The genes are TRBV9 and TRBJ2-1; maybe TRBD2 (6 bases). V dropped 0 bases and J dropped 7 bases, with 8 bases sitting between them. This CDR3 is built from 13 residues. Germline V gives CDR1 SGDLS, CDR2 YYNGEE. In DNA form, the CDR3 reads TGTGCCAGCAGCGTAGGTGGGGGGAATGAGCAGTTCTTC. This codes for CASSVGGGNEQFF.

The chain couples TRBV6-6 to TRBJ2-7; 9 positions agree with TRBD2. Germline V CDR1 and CDR2: MNHNY, SVGAGI (reference sequence). The CDR3 is 16 residues long. The trim removed 6 bases at V and 5 bases at J, leaving 14 bases unmatched. CDR3 nucleotide sequence: TGTGCCAGCAGCCAACGCTCCGGCGGGGGGGCAAACGAGCAGTACTTC. As protein: CASSQRSGGGANEQYF.

V usage is TRBV9 and J usage is TRBJ2-7; 7 bases map to TRBD2. Germline V gives CDR1 SGDLS, CDR2 YYNGEE. Trimming took 0 bases from V and 4 from J; bases not matched to a gene: 7. This CDR3 comprises 15 residues. This CDR3 is CASSVAPGGGYEQYF. The DNA of the CDR3 is TGTGCCAGCAGCGTAGCTCCGGGAGGAGGATACGAGCAGTACTTC. The whole variable domain, remainder taken from reference TRBV9 and TRBJ2-7, is DSGVTQTPKHLITATGQRVTLRCSPRSGDLSVYWYQQSLDQGLQFLIQYYNGEERAKGNILERFSAQQFPDLHSELNLSSLELGDSALYFCASSVAPGGGYEQYFGPGTRLTVT.

V and J are TRBV30 and TRBJ1-1; 7 bases line up with TRBD1. In germline, CDR1 is GTSNPN, CDR2 SVGIG (reference sequence). The trim removed 5 bases at V and 5 bases at J, leaving 8 bases unmatched. The length of the CDR3 is 13 residues. The CDR3 is CAWDPGQITEAFF. The CDR3 region has the DNA TGTGCCTGGGACCCGGGACAGATAACTGAAGCTTTCTTT.